This TCR beta chain emerged from a study of Graves' ophthalmopathy and Graves' hyperthyroidism. Study background: The study drew peripheral blood at initial diagnosis, before any treatment. The study, taken as a whole, reports: Blood also held most thyroid clonotypes expanded above 0.001 frequency.

V was cut by 10 bases and J by 0 bases, with 18 bases left in between. Germline lookup yields CDR1 SNHLY and CDR2 FYNNEI. This CDR3 has 15 residues. RNA transcripts were the source from which TCR beta CDR3 regions were amplified. After a first-round RT-PCR with HTBI primers, a second-round multiplex PCR was run. One entry per CDR3 protein, called by TCRdb with MiXCR from the multiplex PCR reads. Of over 150,000 distinct CDR3 sequences listed, under 40% are singletons. The table lists this clonotype with many counts. Its cognate antigen is unknown. Sequencing used peripheral blood. This clonotype originated in a woman between 40 and 50 years old with Graves' ophthalmopathy. This chain joins TRBV2 and TRBJ1-1; the D is unclear. CDR3 bases: TGTGCCACCGACGGCGATCTACTAATGAACACTGAAGCTTTCTTT. Protein product: CATDGDLLMNTEAFF.